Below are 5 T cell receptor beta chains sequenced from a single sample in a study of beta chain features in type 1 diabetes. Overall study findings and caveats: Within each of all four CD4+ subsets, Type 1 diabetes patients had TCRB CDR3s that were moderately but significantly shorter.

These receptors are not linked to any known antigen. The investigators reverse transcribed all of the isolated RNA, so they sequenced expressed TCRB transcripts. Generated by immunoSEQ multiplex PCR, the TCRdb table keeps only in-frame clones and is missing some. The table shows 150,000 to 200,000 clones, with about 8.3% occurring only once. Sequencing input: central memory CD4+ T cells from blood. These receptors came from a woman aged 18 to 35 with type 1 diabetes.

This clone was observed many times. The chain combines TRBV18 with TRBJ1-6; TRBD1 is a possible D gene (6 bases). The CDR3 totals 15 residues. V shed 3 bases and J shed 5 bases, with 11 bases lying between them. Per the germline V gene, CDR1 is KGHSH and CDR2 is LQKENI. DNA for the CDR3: TGTGCCAGCTCACCCCCAGAGGGGGATAATTCACCCCTCCACTTT. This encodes CASSPPEGDNSPLHF.

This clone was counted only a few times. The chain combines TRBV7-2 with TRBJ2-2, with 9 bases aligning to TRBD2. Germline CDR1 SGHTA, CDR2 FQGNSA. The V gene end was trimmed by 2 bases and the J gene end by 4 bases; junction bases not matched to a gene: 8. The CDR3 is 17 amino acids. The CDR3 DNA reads TGTGCCAGCAGCTTACGCGGGGGGGCAAGGGGCACCGGGGAGCTGTTTTTT. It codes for CASSLRGGARGTGELFF.

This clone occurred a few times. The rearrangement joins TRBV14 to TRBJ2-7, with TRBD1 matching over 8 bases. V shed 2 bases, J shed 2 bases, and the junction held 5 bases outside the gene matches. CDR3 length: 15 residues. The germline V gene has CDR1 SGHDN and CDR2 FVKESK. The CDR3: CASSQQGQGPYEQYF. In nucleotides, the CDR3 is TGTGCCAGCAGCCAACAAGGACAGGGCCCCTACGAGCAGTACTTC. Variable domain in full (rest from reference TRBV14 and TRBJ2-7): EAGVTQFPSHSVIEKGQTVTLRCDPISGHDNLYWYRRVMGKEIKFLLHFVKESKQDESGMPNNRFLAERTGGTYSTLKVQPAELEDSGVYFCASSQQGQGPYEQYFGPGTRLTVT.

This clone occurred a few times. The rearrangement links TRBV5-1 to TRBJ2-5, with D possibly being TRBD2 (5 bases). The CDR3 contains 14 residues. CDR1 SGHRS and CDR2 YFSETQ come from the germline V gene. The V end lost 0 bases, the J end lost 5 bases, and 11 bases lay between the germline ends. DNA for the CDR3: TGCGCCAGCAGCTTGGGCGAAACGGGGGAGACCCAGTACTTC. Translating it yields CASSLGETGETQYF. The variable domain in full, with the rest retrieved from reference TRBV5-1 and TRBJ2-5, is KAGVTQTPRYLIKTRGQQVTLSCSPISGHRSVSWYQQTPGQGLQFLFEYFSETQRNKGNFPGRFSGRQFSNSRSEMNVSTLELGDSALYLCASSLGETGETQYFGPGTRLLVL.

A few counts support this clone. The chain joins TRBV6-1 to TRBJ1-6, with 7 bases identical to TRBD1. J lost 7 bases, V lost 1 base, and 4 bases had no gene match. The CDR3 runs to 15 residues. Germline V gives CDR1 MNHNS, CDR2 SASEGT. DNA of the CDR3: TGTGCCAGCAGTGAAGTAGGGGACAGCAATTCACCCCTCCACTTT. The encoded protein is CASSEVGDSNSPLHF.